This T cell receptor beta chain appears in the sequencing data of a study of blood T cell repertoires in COVID-19. For the study at large: The origin of the acute and convalescent COVID-19 samples was the United States, Italy and Spain.

Authors' processing steps: Quantification of nucleated cells was approximated via reference gene primer amplification. The table came from immunoSEQ multiplex PCR; TCRdb's copy has only in-frame clones and leaves some out. The V and J calls and the clone size are those of that table, but D and trimming were determined from the DNA. The repertoire holds under 200,000 clones, with about 91% as singletons. The cohort comprised adults aged 18 to 89 years residing in approximately 25 US areas. Among Cohort 3 donors, those recovered had two negative PCRs, clearance, or symptom resolution. Sequencing was carried out using PBMCs or T cells enriched from blood (not recorded which). The clonotype comes from a woman aged 18-35 years who had recovered from COVID-19.

The CDR3 spells CASSMAPGADTQYF. DNA for the CDR3: TGTGCCAGTAGTATGGCCCCGGGGGCAGATACGCAGTATTTT. The rearrangement joins TRBV19 to TRBJ2-3; D may be TRBD2 (6 bases). Germline V gene data show CDR1 as LNHDA and CDR2 as SQIVND (reference sequence). This CDR3 spans 14 amino acids. Trimming left V 3 bases short and J 4 bases short, with 11 bases between.